This T cell receptor beta chain was captured by sequencing in a study of shared clonotypes between healthy human individuals. The ends were cut back, 3 bases at V and 4 bases at J, with 10 bases in the middle. The CDR3 sequence is 13 residues long. CDR1 and CDR2 (germline): GTSNPN, SVGIG (reference sequence). Libraries were prepared by immunoSEQ multiplex PCR; TCRdb keeps only in-frame clonotypes and omits some of them. The repertoire holds about half a million clones, with 70% to 80% as singletons. Donors included only healthy HIV-negative adults lacking recent acute infections or vaccinations. Study-wide points: Few donors restricted represented genetic and exposure-history diversity.

In regard to this clone: Antigen: not known.

Input material: PBMCs. The chain is built from TRBV30 and TRBJ1-5; perhaps TRBD1 as D (6 bases). The source of this sequence is a woman aged 40 to 50 in good health. Some clones in this sample may be carry-over from other donors' samples. The CDR3 region is CAWRDSINQPQHF. CDR3 in DNA: TGTGCCTGGAGGGACAGTATTAATCAGCCCCAGCATTTT.